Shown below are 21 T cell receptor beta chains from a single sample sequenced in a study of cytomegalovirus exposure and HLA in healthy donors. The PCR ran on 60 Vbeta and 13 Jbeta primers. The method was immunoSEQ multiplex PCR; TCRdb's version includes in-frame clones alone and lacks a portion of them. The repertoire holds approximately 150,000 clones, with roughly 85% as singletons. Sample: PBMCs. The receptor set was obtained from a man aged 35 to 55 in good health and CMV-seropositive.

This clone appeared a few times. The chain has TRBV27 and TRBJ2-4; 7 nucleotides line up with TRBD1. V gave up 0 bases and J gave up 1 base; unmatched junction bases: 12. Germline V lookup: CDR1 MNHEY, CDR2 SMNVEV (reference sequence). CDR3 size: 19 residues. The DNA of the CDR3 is TGTGCCAGCAGTTTATCCACACCGTTGACAGGGCTGGCCAAAAACATTCAGTACTTC. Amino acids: CASSLSTPLTGLAKNIQYF.

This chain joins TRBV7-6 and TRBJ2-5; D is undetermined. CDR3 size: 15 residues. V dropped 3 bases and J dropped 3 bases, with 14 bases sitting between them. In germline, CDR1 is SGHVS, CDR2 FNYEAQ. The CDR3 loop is CASSFQSTTKETQYF. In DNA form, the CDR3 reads TGTGCCAGCAGCTTCCAGAGTACTACTAAAGAGACCCAGTACTTC.

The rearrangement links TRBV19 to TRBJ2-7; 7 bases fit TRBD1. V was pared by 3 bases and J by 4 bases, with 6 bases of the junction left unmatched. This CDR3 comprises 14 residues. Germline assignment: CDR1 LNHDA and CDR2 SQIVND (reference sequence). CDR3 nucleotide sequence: TGTGCCAGTAGTATTGGGGGACAGCGATACGAGCAGTACTTC. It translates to CASSIGGQRYEQYF.

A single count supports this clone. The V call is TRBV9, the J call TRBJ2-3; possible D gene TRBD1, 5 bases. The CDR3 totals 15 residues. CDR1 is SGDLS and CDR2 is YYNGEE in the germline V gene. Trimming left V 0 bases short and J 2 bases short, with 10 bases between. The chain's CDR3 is CASSVGGGYTDTQYF. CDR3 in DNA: TGTGCCAGCAGCGTAGGGGGCGGATACACAGATACGCAGTATTTT.

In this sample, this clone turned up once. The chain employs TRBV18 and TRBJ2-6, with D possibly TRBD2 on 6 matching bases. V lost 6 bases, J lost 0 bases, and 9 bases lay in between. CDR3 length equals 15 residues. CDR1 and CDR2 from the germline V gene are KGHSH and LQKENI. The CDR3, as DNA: TGTGCCAGCTCGGAGGGAGCCTCTGGGGCCAACGTCCTGACTTTC. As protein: CASSEGASGANVLTF.

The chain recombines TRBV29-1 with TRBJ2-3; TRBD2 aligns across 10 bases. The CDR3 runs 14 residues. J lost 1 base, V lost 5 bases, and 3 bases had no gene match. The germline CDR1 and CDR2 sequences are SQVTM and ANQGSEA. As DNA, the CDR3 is TGCAGCGTTAGGGGGACTAGCGGCACAGATACGCAGTATTTT. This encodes CSVRGTSGTDTQYF.

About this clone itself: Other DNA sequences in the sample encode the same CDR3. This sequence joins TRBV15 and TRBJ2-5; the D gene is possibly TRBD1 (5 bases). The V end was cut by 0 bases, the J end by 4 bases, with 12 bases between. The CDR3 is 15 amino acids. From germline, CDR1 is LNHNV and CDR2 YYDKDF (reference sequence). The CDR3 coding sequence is TGTGCCACCAGCAGAGAGCCTCAGGGCGGAGAGACCCAGTACTTC. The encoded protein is CATSREPQGGETQYF.

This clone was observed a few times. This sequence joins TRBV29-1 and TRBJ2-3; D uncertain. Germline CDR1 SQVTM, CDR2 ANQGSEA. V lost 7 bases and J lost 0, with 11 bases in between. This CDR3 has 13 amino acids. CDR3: CSAAGSSTDTQYF. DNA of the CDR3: TGCAGCGCCGCAGGTTCTAGCACAGATACGCAGTATTTT.

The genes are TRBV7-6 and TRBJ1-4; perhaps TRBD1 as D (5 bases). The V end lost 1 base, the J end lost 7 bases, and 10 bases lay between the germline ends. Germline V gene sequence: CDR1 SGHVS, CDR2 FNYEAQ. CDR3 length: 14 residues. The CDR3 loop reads CASSLGGGSEKLFF. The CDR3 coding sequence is TGTGCCAGCAGCTTAGGGGGGGGATCTGAAAAACTGTTTTTT.

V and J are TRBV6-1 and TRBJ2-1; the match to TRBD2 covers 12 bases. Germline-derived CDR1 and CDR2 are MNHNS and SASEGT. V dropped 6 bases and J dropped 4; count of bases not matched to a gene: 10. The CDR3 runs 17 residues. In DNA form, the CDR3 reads TGTGCCAGCAGCGAAAACCTACTAGCGGGAGGTTACAATGAGCAGTTCTTC. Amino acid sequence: CASSENLLAGGYNEQFF.

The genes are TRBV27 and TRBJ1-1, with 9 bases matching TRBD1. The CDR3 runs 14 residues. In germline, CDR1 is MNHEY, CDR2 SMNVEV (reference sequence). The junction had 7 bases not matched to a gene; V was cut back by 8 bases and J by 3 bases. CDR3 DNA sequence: TGTGCCAGCCTGGGACAGGGATCGTACACTGAAGCTTTCTTT. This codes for CASLGQGSYTEAFF.

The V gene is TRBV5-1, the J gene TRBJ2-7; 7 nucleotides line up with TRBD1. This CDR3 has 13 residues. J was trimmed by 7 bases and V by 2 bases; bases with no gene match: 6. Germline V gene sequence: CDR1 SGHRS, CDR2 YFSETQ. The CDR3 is CASSLDRVEEQYF. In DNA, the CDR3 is TGCGCCAGCAGCTTAGACAGGGTAGAGGAGCAGTACTTC.

Written as DNA, the CDR3 is TGCGCCAGCAGCTGGTTGTCGTCCGGGGTGAGTTCACCCCTCCACTTT. This codes for CASSWLSSGVSSPLHF. The chain joins TRBV5-1 to TRBJ1-6; D uncertain. Germline CDR1 is SGHRS and CDR2 is YFSETQ. This CDR3 comprises 16 residues. V dropped 3 bases and J dropped 9 bases, with 19 bases sitting between them.

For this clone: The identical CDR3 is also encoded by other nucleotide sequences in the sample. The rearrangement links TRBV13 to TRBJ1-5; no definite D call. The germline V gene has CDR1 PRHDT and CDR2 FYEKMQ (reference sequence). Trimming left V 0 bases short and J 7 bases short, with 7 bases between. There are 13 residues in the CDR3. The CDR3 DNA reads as TGTGCCAGCAGCTTAGGGGGCGGGCAGCCCCAGCATTTT. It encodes CASSLGGGQPQHF.

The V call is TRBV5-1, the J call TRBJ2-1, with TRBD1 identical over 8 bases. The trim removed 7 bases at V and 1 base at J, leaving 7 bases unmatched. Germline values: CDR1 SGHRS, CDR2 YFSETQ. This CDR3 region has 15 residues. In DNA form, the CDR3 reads TGCGCCAGCTGGGTGACAGGGGCTTCCTACAATGAGCAGTTCTTC. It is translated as CASWVTGASYNEQFF. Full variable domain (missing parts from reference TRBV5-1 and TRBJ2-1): KAGVTQTPRYLIKTRGQQVTLSCSPISGHRSVSWYQQTPGQGLQFLFEYFSETQRNKGNFPGRFSGRQFSNSRSEMNVSTLELGDSALYLCASWVTGASYNEQFFGPGTRLTVL.

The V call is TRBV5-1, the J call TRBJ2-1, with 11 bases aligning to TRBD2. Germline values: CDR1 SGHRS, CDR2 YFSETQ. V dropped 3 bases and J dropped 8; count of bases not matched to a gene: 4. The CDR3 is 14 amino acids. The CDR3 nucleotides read TGCGCCAGCAGCTCCAGGACTAGCGGGTATGAGCAGTTCTTC. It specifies CASSSRTSGYEQFF.

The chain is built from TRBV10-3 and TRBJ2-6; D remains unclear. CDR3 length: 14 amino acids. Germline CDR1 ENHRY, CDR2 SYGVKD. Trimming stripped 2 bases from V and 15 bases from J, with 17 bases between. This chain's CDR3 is CAISEGQGRTCLTF. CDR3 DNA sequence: TGTGCCATCAGTGAGGGGCAAGGCCGTACCTGCCTGACTTTC.

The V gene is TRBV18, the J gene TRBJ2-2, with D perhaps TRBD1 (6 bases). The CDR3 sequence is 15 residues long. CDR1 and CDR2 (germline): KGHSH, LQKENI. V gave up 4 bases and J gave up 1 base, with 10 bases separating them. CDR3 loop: CASSLWTENTGELFF. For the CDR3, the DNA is TGTGCCAGCTCACTCTGGACAGAGAACACCGGGGAGCTGTTTTTT.

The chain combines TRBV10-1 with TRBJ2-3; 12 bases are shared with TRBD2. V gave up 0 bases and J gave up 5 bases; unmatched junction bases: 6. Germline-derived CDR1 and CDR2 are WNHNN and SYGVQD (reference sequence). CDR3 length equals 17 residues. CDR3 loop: CASSESTSGSAKDTQYF. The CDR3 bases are TGCGCCAGCAGTGAGTCGACTAGCGGGAGTGCCAAAGATACGCAGTATTTT.

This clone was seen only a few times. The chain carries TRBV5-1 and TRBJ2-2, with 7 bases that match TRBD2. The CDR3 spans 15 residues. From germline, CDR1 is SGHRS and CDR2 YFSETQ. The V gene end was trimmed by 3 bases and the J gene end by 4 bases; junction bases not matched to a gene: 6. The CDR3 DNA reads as TGCGCCAGCAGCTGGCGGACTAGATTCACCGGGGAGCTGTTTTTT. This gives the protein CASSWRTRFTGELFF.

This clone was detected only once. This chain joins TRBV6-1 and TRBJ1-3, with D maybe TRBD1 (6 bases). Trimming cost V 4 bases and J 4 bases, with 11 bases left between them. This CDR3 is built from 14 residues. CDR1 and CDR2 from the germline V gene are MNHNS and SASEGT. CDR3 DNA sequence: TGTGCCAGCAGTGCAGGGACAACCGGAAACACCATATATTTT. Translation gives CASSAGTTGNTIYF.